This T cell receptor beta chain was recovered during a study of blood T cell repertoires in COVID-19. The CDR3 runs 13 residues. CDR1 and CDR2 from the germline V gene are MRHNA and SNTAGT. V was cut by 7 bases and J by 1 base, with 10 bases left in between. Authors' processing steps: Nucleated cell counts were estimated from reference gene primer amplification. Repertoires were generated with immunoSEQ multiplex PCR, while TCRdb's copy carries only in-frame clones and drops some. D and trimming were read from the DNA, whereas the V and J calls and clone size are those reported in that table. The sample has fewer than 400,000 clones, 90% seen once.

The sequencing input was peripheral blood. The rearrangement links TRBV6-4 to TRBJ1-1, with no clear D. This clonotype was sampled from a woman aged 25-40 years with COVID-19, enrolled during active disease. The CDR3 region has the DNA TGTGCCAGCATGGAGACCGAGAACACTGAAGCTTTCTTT. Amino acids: CASMETENTEAFF.